The clone carrying this T cell receptor beta chain was counted at least ten times. What it binds is unknown. The observed sequence ends 3 residues before the CDR3 terminus, with the missing tail filled in from the germline J gene. CVID and control samples used equivalent genomic DNA input. Sequenced by immunoSEQ multiplex PCR; TCRdb stores in-frame clones only, minus some. Recorded here are fewer than 65,000 clones, none singletons. CDR1 and CDR2 (germline): SGHRS, YFSETQ. This CDR3 is built from 15 residues. V was clipped by 0 bases and J by 5 bases; unmatched bases: 6. The data belong to a study of T cell clonality in common variable immunodeficiency. General study points: The cause of increased CVID clonality remains unclear without subpopulation sequencing.

Most patients and controls had Caucasian heritage. The sequence derives from a person between 18 and 70 years old in good health. The V call is TRBV5-1, the J call TRBJ2-7; 9 positions match TRBD1. Source material: peripheral blood mononuclear cells. Partial CDR3 DNA: TGCGCCAGCAGCTTGGGTAGGGGACAGGGCGACGAG. Translation gives CASSLGRGQGDE. The full CDR3 sequence reads CASSLGRGQGDEQYF.